The 31 T cell receptor beta chains below were found in one sample sequenced in a study of T cells in Graves' hyperthyroidism and ophthalmopathy. Researchers took RNA transcripts and amplified the TCR beta CDR3 regions from them. The HTBI primer set was used in a first-round RT-PCR of the TCR CDR3. TCRdb called the multiplex PCR reads again in MiXCR, with one record for every CDR3 protein. This table has hundreds of thousands of distinct CDR3 sequences, about 15% appearing once. Sequenced input: blood. These receptors were collected from a young woman with Graves' hyperthyroidism.

This clonotype was seen ten or more times. The chain recombines TRBV28 with TRBJ1-1; perhaps TRBD1 as D (5 bases). The ends were cut back, 5 bases at V and 5 bases at J, with 9 bases in the middle. Germline assignment: CDR1 MDHEN and CDR2 SYDVKM. This CDR3 spans 12 amino acids. In DNA, the CDR3 is TGTGCCAGCAGTCTACAGGAGACTGAAGCTTTCTTT. This codes for CASSLQETEAFF.

The chain carries TRBV5-5 and TRBJ2-5, with D possibly matching TRBD1 (6 bases). The V end was cut by 4 bases, the J end by 4 bases, with 20 bases between. Per the germline V gene, CDR1 is SGHKS and CDR2 is YYEKEE (reference sequence). The CDR3 extends over 16 amino acids. For the CDR3, the DNA is TGTGCCAGCAGCCCTCATACCAGGCGGACAGCAGAGACCCAGTACTTC. Translating gives CASSPHTRRTAETQYF.

The CDR3 DNA is TGTGCCAGCTCGGTGGTGGGGGGCGAGCAGTTCTTC. Protein: CASSVVGGEQFF. The chain employs TRBV5-4 and TRBJ2-1; D could derive from TRBD1 or TRBD2 (6 bases each). This CDR3 is 12 amino acids long. Per the germline V gene, CDR1 is SGHNT and CDR2 is YYREEE (reference sequence). Trimming stripped 7 bases from V and 10 bases from J, with 15 bases between.

V gene TRBV29-1 combines with J gene TRBJ1-1; D is unclear. Germline values: CDR1 SQVTM, CDR2 ANQGSEA. V was pared by 6 bases and J by 8 bases, with 10 bases between. The CDR3 is made up of 10 amino acids. The CDR3 is CSVLNLEAFF. Written as DNA, the CDR3 is TGCAGCGTCCTAAACCTGGAAGCTTTCTTT.

At least ten counts were recorded for this clonotype. V usage is TRBV7-9 and J usage is TRBJ2-1; 7 nucleotides match TRBD1. Germline V gives CDR1 SEHNR, CDR2 FQNEAQ (reference sequence). This CDR3 comprises 15 residues. V trimming: 5 bases; J trimming: 2 bases; junction bases outside the gene matches: 6. CDR3 sequence: CASSIRDRAYNEQFF. The CDR3 DNA sequence: TGTGCCAGCAGCATCCGGGACAGAGCCTACAATGAGCAGTTCTTC.

The DNA of the CDR3 is TGTGCCAGCAAAAGGGGACTAGCGGGGGTCATGAACACCGGGGAGCTGTTTTTT. Translating it yields CASKRGLAGVMNTGELFF. This chain connects TRBV2 to TRBJ2-2; TRBD2 aligns across 14 bases. The CDR3 contains 18 residues. J lost 1 base, V lost 7 bases, and 8 bases had no gene match. Germline values: CDR1 SNHLY, CDR2 FYNNEI.

This chain joins TRBV4-1 and TRBJ2-7, with 10 bases matching TRBD2. Germline V gene sequence: CDR1 MGHRA, CDR2 YSYEKL. V dropped 2 bases and J dropped 1; count of bases not matched to a gene: 5. This CDR3 comprises 16 residues. The CDR3 nucleotides are TGCGCCAGCAGCCAACAAACAGCGGGAGGGTCCTACGAGCAGTACTTC. It yields the protein CASSQQTAGGSYEQYF.

This clonotype came up a few times. V and J are TRBV27 and TRBJ2-2; 7 bases are a match to TRBD2. The CDR3 extends over 16 amino acids. Trimming removed 5 bases from V and 6 bases from J; junction bases left unmatched: 12. Germline-derived CDR1 and CDR2 are MNHEY and SMNVEV (reference sequence). CDR3 sequence: CASSTEGSTSAGELFF. DNA for the CDR3: TGTGCCAGCAGTACCGAAGGGAGTACTAGCGCCGGGGAGCTGTTTTTT.

The sample holds many counts of this clonotype. The V call is TRBV7-2, the J call TRBJ2-2, with 11 positions matching TRBD2. Germline V gives CDR1 SGHTA, CDR2 FQGNSA. This CDR3 contains 15 residues. V lost 5 bases to trimming and J lost 5 bases; unmatched junction nucleotides: 4. The CDR3 here is CASSPWTSGTGELFF. The DNA of the CDR3 is TGTGCCAGCAGCCCTTGGACTAGCGGGACCGGGGAGCTGTTTTTT.

J is TRBJ2-7 and V is TRBV13, with TRBD2 matching 9 bases. Germline V gene lookup returns CDR1 PRHDT and CDR2 FYEKMQ (reference sequence). J lost 6 bases, V lost 6 bases, and 12 bases had no gene match. This CDR3 contains 15 residues. The CDR3 protein is CASSELLREGREQYF. DNA of the CDR3: TGTGCCAGCAGTGAACTCTTGCGGGAGGGGCGCGAGCAGTACTTC. The full variable domain, completed using reference TRBV13 and TRBJ2-7, is AAGVIQSPRHLIKEKRETATLKCYPIPRHDTVYWYQQGPGQDPQFLISFYEKMQSDKGSIPDRFSAQQFSDYHSELNMSSLELGDSALYFCASSELLREGREQYFGPGTRLTVT.

This clonotype was seen a few times. This chain joins TRBV19 and TRBJ1-2, with TRBD1 identical over 7 bases. The germline gives CDR1 LNHDA, CDR2 SQIVND (reference sequence). This CDR3 contains 12 residues. Trimming cost V 8 bases and J 8 bases; bases outside gene matches: 8. CDR3: CASRGTEYGYTF. The DNA for the CDR3 is TGTGCCAGTCGCGGGACAGAATACGGCTACACCTTC.

The CDR3 sequence is CASSLNWDGSSKNTGELFF. In DNA form, the CDR3 reads TGTGCCAGCAGCTTAAATTGGGATGGGTCCTCGAAGAACACCGGGGAGCTGTTTTTT. J is TRBJ2-2 and V is TRBV7-9; D not resolved. Germline CDR1 reads SEHNR; CDR2 reads FQNEAQ (reference sequence). V dropped 2 bases and J dropped 1 base, with 20 bases sitting between them. This CDR3 region has 19 residues.

A few counts support this clonotype. The chain carries TRBV20-1 and TRBJ1-1, with 7 bases aligning to TRBD1. The CDR3 is 14 residues long. The germline V gene encodes CDR1 DFQATT and CDR2 SNEGSKA (reference sequence). The ends lost 5 bases at V and 4 bases at J; junction bases unmatched: 10. CDR3: CSAPVAGGVTEAFF. CDR3 in DNA: TGCAGTGCTCCCGTAGCAGGGGGAGTCACTGAAGCTTTCTTT.

This clonotype was counted a few times. V and J are TRBV7-9 and TRBJ2-1, with D hard to call. Germline V lookup: CDR1 SEHNR, CDR2 FQNEAQ (reference sequence). V was clipped by 2 bases and J by 8 bases, with 1 base between them. The CDR3 extends over 10 amino acids. CDR3 loop: CASSLHEQFF. CDR3 nucleotide sequence: TGTGCCAGCAGCTTACATGAGCAGTTCTTC. The full variable domain, rest sourced from reference TRBV7-9 and TRBJ2-1, is DTGVSQNPRHKITKRGQNVTFRCDPISEHNRLYWYRQTLGQGPEFLTYFQNEAQLEKSRLLSDRFSAERPKGSFSTLEIQRTEQGDSAMYLCASSLHEQFFGPGTRLTVL.

The V and J genes are TRBV28 and TRBJ1-5; 10 bases fit TRBD1. J gave up 5 bases and V 5 bases, and 6 bases lay outside the gene matches. The CDR3 length is 15 residues. CDR1 is MDHEN, CDR2 SYDVKM, per germline. The CDR3 DNA sequence: TGTGCCAGCAGTCCCCCCGACAGGGGGCATCAGCCCCAGCATTTT. It encodes CASSPPDRGHQPQHF.

This clonotype was observed at least ten times. The V call is TRBV20-1, the J call TRBJ2-1, with 10 positions matching TRBD2. The CDR3 has 15 amino acids. Germline trimming cut 0 bases from V and 7 bases from J; bases unmatched to any gene: 6. Germline CDR1 reads DFQATT; CDR2 reads SNEGSKA (reference sequence). This chain's CDR3 is CSAREASGSGNEQFF. CDR3 sequence (DNA): TGCAGTGCTAGAGAGGCTAGCGGGAGTGGGAATGAGCAGTTCTTC.

In this sample, this clonotype turned up a few times. J is TRBJ2-7 and V is TRBV7-2; D unresolved. Germline V gives CDR1 SGHTA, CDR2 FQGNSA. The ends were cut back, 1 base at V and 7 bases at J, with 17 bases in the middle. CDR3 length: 15 amino acids. The CDR3 sequence: CASSLVRPTLGEQYF. Written as DNA, the CDR3 is TGTGCCAGCAGCTTAGTCAGGCCTACACTGGGGGAGCAGTACTTC. The full variable domain, its missing parts supplied by reference TRBV7-2 and TRBJ2-7, is GAGVSQSPSNKVTEKGKDVELRCDPISGHTALYWYRQSLGQGLEFLIYFQGNSAPDKSGLPSDRFSAERTGGSVSTLTIQRTQQEDSAVYLCASSLVRPTLGEQYFGPGTRLTVT.

The V and J genes are TRBV7-9 and TRBJ2-3; 8 nucleotides match TRBD1. After removal of 6 bases from V and 11 bases from J, the junction contained 7 bases not matched to a gene. From germline, CDR1 is SEHNR and CDR2 FQNEAQ (reference sequence). The CDR3 extends over 12 amino acids. Here the CDR3 reads CASRSGQGRQYF. The CDR3 bases are TGTGCCAGCAGATCCGGACAGGGCCGGCAGTATTTT.

The V gene is TRBV6-1, the J gene TRBJ2-5; 7 nucleotides line up with TRBD1. Germline V gene sequence: CDR1 MNHNS, CDR2 SASEGT. The CDR3 runs to 14 residues. The CDR3 DNA is TGTGCAAGCGGTGAGGGGGCGAGATGGCAGACCCAGTACTTC. Its translation is CASGEGARWQTQYF.

This clonotype was found many times. V usage is TRBV7-2 and J usage is TRBJ1-1, with D possibly being TRBD1 (5 bases). The CDR3 spans 14 residues. The V end was cut by 5 bases, the J end by 1 base, with 11 bases between. Germline V CDR1 and CDR2: SGHTA, FQGNSA. CDR3 protein: CASSPGTENTEAFF. The DNA of the CDR3 is TGTGCCAGCAGCCCAGGGACGGAGAACACTGAAGCTTTCTTT.

Only a few counts were recorded for this clonotype. This rearrangement joins TRBV12-3 or TRBV12-4 to TRBJ2-4; maybe TRBD1 (6 bases). The CDR3 is 12 residues long. Trimming stripped 7 bases from V and 4 bases from J, with 8 bases between. CDR3 amino acids: CASTGQKNIQYF. CDR3 DNA: TGTGCCAGCACCGGACAGAAAAACATTCAGTACTTC.

The chain combines TRBV7-3 with TRBJ2-3; 12 bases line up with TRBD2. Germline CDR1 SGHTA, CDR2 FQGTGA. The V and J ends lost 5 bases and 2 bases, in that order; junction bases with no gene match: 2. CDR3 length: 15 residues. CDR3 nucleotide sequence: TGTGCCAGCAGCCCTAGCGGGAGGGCCACAGATACGCAGTATTTT. This sequence encodes CASSPSGRATDTQYF.

This clonotype occurred a few times. V and J are TRBV6-2 or TRBV6-3 and TRBJ1-2, with a tentative D call TRBD1 (6 bases). The CDR3 loop spans 13 amino acids. Trimming took off 6 bases at V and 7 bases at J, with 15 bases between the two ends. Germline loops: CDR1 MNHEY, CDR2 SVGEGT. The CDR3 loop reads CASSHKQGGGYTF. The CDR3 bases are TGTGCCAGCAGCCACAAACAGGGAGGTGGCTACACCTTC.

The V call is TRBV7-9, the J call TRBJ2-7, with D possibly called TRBD1 or TRBD2 (7 bases each). The V and J ends lost 6 bases and 5 bases respectively, with 17 bases between them. This CDR3 has 14 residues. In germline, CDR1 is SEHNR, CDR2 FQNEAQ (reference sequence). The CDR3 DNA is TGTGCCAGCAGAATCGCAGGGGGGGGAAACGAGCAGTACTTC. This sequence encodes CASRIAGGGNEQYF. The full variable domain, in which reference TRBV7-9 and TRBJ2-7 provide the parts outside the CDR3, is DTGVSQNPRHKITKRGQNVTFRCDPISEHNRLYWYRQTLGQGPEFLTYFQNEAQLEKSRLLSDRFSAERPKGSFSTLEIQRTEQGDSAMYLCASRIAGGGNEQYFGPGTRLTVT.

This clonotype was detected ten times or more. The chain has TRBV24-1 and TRBJ2-7; 7 bases align to TRBD2. Germline V gives CDR1 KGHDR, CDR2 SFDVKD. Trimming at V came to 4 bases and at J to 2 bases, leaving 7 bases not matched to a gene. The CDR3 has 15 amino acids. Here the CDR3 DNA reads TGTGCCACCAGTGAGGGAGCTAGCGGCCCCTACGAGCAGTACTTC. Translated, it gives CATSEGASGPYEQYF.

This clonotype was recorded once. One end of the junction is discordant with germline, which a read error may explain. The rearrangement links TRBV27 to TRBJ2-1, with 9 nucleotides matching TRBD2. This CDR3 is 15 amino acids long. Germline CDR1 is MNHEY and CDR2 is SMNVEV (reference sequence). For the CDR3, the DNA is TGTGCCAGCAGTCTCAGCGGGAGGCCCCCACATGAGCAGTCCTTC. Translation gives CASSLSGRPPHEQSF.

The chain links TRBV11-2 to TRBJ2-1, with D unclear. V was clipped by 7 bases and J by 4 bases, with 14 bases between them. The CDR3 has 14 residues. The V gene's germline CDR1 is SGHAT and CDR2 FQNNGV. CDR3 in amino acids: CASTPSHVYNEQFF. CDR3 DNA: TGTGCCAGCACCCCGTCTCACGTTTACAATGAGCAGTTCTTC.

Ten or more counts support this clonotype. The chain carries TRBV28 and TRBJ1-5, with D uncertain. V was cut by 6 bases and J by 2 bases, with 17 bases left in between. Per the germline V gene, CDR1 is MDHEN and CDR2 is SYDVKM. The CDR3 contains 16 residues. The CDR3 DNA reads TGTGCCAGCAGGTACTCCACCTTATCTGGCAATCAGCCCCAGCATTTT. Translated, it gives CASRYSTLSGNQPQHF.

This clonotype was observed many times. The chain employs TRBV5-1 and TRBJ2-7; TRBD1 aligns across 8 bases. Trimming removed 0 bases from V and 6 bases from J; junction bases left unmatched: 8. The germline CDR1 and CDR2 sequences are SGHRS and YFSETQ. CDR3 length: 15 amino acids. The CDR3 DNA reads TGCGCCAGCAGCTTGGGGAGGACAGGGCCCCTCGAGCAGTACTTC. This encodes CASSLGRTGPLEQYF.

This clonotype appeared a few times. The chain has TRBV7-9 and TRBJ2-7, with TRBD2 as a possible D gene (6 bases). Germline V gene data show CDR1 as SEHNR and CDR2 as FQNEAQ (reference sequence). The germline V and J ends were trimmed by 3 bases and 8 bases, with 17 bases remaining between them. The CDR3 is 14 amino acids. CDR3 region: CASSFNGRPFQQYF. The CDR3 DNA sequence: TGTGCCAGCAGCTTTAACGGGAGACCTTTTCAGCAGTACTTC. The variable domain in full, completed from reference TRBV7-9 and TRBJ2-7, reads DTGVSQNPRHKITKRGQNVTFRCDPISEHNRLYWYRQTLGQGPEFLTYFQNEAQLEKSRLLSDRFSAERPKGSFSTLEIQRTEQGDSAMYLCASSFNGRPFQQYFGPGTRLTVT.

J is TRBJ1-1 and V is TRBV6-1; TRBD1 is a possible D gene (6 bases). CDR1 MNHNS and CDR2 SASEGT come from the germline V gene. Trimming left V 6 bases short and J 7 bases short, with 21 bases between. The CDR3 is 15 amino acids. CDR3 coding DNA: TGTGCCAGCAGCGGAAGCTGGGGGGGGCAGTTTGAAGCTTTCTTT. Residues: CASSGSWGGQFEAFF.